These T cell receptor beta chains were read from a single sample in a study of T-cell reconstitution after alpha-beta-depleted transplantation in children. TCRdb fed the PCR reads into MiXCR, producing one record per CDR3 protein. The table has approximately 200,000 distinct CDR3 sequences, approximately 15% seen once; the top ten hold about 13%. The starting material was PBMCs from the stem cell graft donor, obtained from the stem cell graft. These receptors originate from a human donor who donated a stem cell graft to a child with acute lymphoblastic leukemia. CDR3s include the opening cysteine and the closing phenylalanine or tryptophan. The D gene is left open where the match is weak. Clone size is shown for a subset of rows, as once, few, many or a class of expanded clone.

J gene | V gene | clone size | D gene | CDR3 protein | CDR3 DNA
TRBJ2-5 | TRBV5-1 | many | NA | CASSLTTGLSGETQYF | TGCGCCAGCAGCTTAACGACAGGATTATCGGGGGAGACCCAGTACTTC
TRBJ2-1 | TRBV2 | NA | TRBD2 | CASSEGPPWGRAGNEQFF | TGTGCCAGCAGTGAAGGCCCCCCATGGGGGAGGGCCGGGAATGAGCAGTTCTTC
TRBJ2-7 | TRBV11-2 | NA | TRBD2 | CASSPNWGGSSEQYF | TGTGCCAGCAGCCCAAACTGGGGCGGGAGTTCCGAGCAGTACTTC
TRBJ2-2 | TRBV5-5 | many | NA | CASSLLRSNTGELFF | TGTGCCAGCAGCTTACTGAGATCGAACACCGGGGAGCTGTTTTTT
TRBJ1-2 | TRBV4-1 | few | NA | CASSQVGNYGYTF | TGCGCCAGCAGCCAAGTGGGGAACTATGGCTACACCTTC
TRBJ2-7 | TRBV4-2 | NA | NA | CASSQTRAYEQYF | TGTGCCAGCAGCCAAACAAGAGCCTACGAGCAGTACTTC
TRBJ2-7 | TRBV5-1 | many | TRBD1 | CASQKYPGTGEEQYF | TGCGCCAGTCAGAAATATCCCGGGACAGGGGAAGAGCAGTACTTC
TRBJ2-7 | TRBV20-1 | few | TRBD1 | CSALTGGLDYEQYF | TGCAGTGCCCTAACAGGGGGGTTAGACTACGAGCAGTACTTC
TRBJ1-1 | TRBV5-5 | few | NA | CASRTGHGYNTEAFF | TGTGCCAGCAGGACGGGACACGGGTATAACACTGAAGCTTTCTTT
TRBJ1-2 | TRBV10-3 | few | TRBD1 | CAISELTGEGYTF | TGTGCCATCAGTGAGTTAACAGGGGAAGGCTACACCTTC
TRBJ1-1 | TRBV5-4 | many | NA | CASSNQQGIRTEAFF | TGTGCCAGCAGCAATCAGCAGGGGATTCGCACTGAAGCTTTCTTT
TRBJ2-3 | TRBV10-3 | many | NA | CATSIPGADTQYF | TGTGCCACCTCCATACCAGGGGCGGATACGCAGTATTTT
TRBJ1-2 | TRBV5-4 | NA | NA | CASSLDPEGGNYGYTF | TGTGCCAGCAGCTTGGACCCCGAGGGGGGTAACTATGGCTACACCTTC
TRBJ2-1 | TRBV12-3/TRBV12-4 | few | TRBD2 | CASSRGTSGRATYNEQFF | TGTGCCAGCAGTAGAGGGACTAGCGGGAGGGCAACTTACAATGAGCAGTTCTTC
TRBJ2-1 | TRBV28 | many | NA | CASSFDIRGHNEQFF | TGTGCCAGCAGTTTCGATATCAGGGGTCACAATGAGCAGTTCTTC
TRBJ2-7 | TRBV30 | many | TRBD1 | CAWRATGGAYEQYF | TGTGCCTGGAGGGCTACAGGGGGTGCGTACGAGCAGTACTTC
TRBJ2-1 | TRBV28 | NA | TRBD2 | CASSTQQGLASYNEQFF | TGTGCCAGCAGTACTCAACAGGGACTAGCGAGCTACAATGAGCAGTTCTTC
TRBJ2-7 | TRBV20-1 | NA | NA | CSARSPIKSYEQYF | TGCAGTGCTAGATCCCCGATTAAATCCTACGAGCAGTACTTC
TRBJ2-7 | TRBV6-1 | NA | TRBD1 | CASRPTGQNYEQYF | TGTGCCAGCAGGCCAACGGGACAGAACTACGAGCAGTACTTC
TRBJ2-7 | TRBV5-1 | many | NA | CASSATGVHEQYF | TGCGCCAGCAGCGCGACGGGGGTTCACGAGCAGTACTTC
TRBJ2-1 | TRBV7-8 | NA | TRBD2 | CASSLPTSGIHYNEQFF | TGTGCCAGCAGCCTTCCGACTAGCGGGATCCACTACAATGAGCAGTTCTTC
TRBJ2-7 | TRBV20-1 | many | NA | CSATMRAYEQYF | TGCAGTGCGACAATGAGGGCCTACGAGCAGTACTTC
TRBJ2-3 | TRBV5-1 | many | TRBD2 | CASSPVRSGTGDTQYF | TGCGCCAGCAGCCCGGTCCGGAGCGGGACTGGAGATACGCAGTATTTT
TRBJ2-5 | TRBV15 | few | NA | CATSRDMTSGGLETQYF | TGTGCCACCAGCAGAGATATGACTAGTGGAGGTTTAGAGACCCAGTACTTC
TRBJ2-1 | TRBV20-1 | NA | TRBD2 | CCAPPTSGRSPYNEQFF | TGCTGTGCCCCCCCTACTAGCGGGAGGAGTCCCTACAATGAGCAGTTCTTC
TRBJ2-5 | TRBV5-1 | NA | NA | CASSVARESQETQYF | TGCGCCAGCAGCGTGGCCCGGGAATCCCAAGAGACCCAGTACTTC
TRBJ2-7 | TRBV20-1 | NA | TRBD2 | CSARVRRRAGGPTYEQYF | TGCAGTGCTAGAGTTCGGCGCAGGGCGGGAGGGCCGACCTACGAGCAGTACTTC
TRBJ2-7 | TRBV20-1 | few | TRBD2 | CSARTRAGGPDEQYF | TGCAGTGCTAGAACTAGAGCGGGAGGGCCGGATGAGCAGTACTTC
TRBJ2-1 | TRBV20-1 | many | NA | CSARDQGEPYNEQFF | TGCAGTGCTAGAGATCAAGGGGAACCCTACAATGAGCAGTTCTTC
TRBJ2-7 | TRBV10-3 | many | NA | CAISEGLFGQYF | TGTGCCATCAGTGAAGGTTTGTTCGGGCAGTACTTC
TRBJ2-7 | TRBV7-9 | NA | TRBD2 | CASSAQLALSYEQYF | TGTGCCAGCAGTGCTCAACTAGCGTTATCCTACGAGCAGTACTTC
TRBJ2-7 | TRBV5-1 | many | TRBD2 | CASSASGYEQYF | TGCGCCAGCAGCGCTAGCGGCTACGAGCAGTACTTC
TRBJ2-7 | TRBV4-2 | NA | TRBD1 | CASSQRDSFVNEQYF | TGTGCCAGCAGCCAGAGGGACAGTTTTGTGAACGAGCAGTACTTC
TRBJ2-1 | TRBV5-1 | few | NA | CASKGAGETVNEQFF | TGCGCCTCAAAGGGGGCGGGAGAGACCGTCAATGAGCAGTTCTTC
TRBJ2-3 | TRBV9 | NA | TRBD2 | CASSTRLAANTDTQYF | TGTGCCAGCAGCACCCGACTAGCGGCAAACACAGATACGCAGTATTTT
TRBJ2-6 | TRBV7-2 | many | NA | CASSSDRSGANVLTF | TGTGCCAGCAGCTCCGACCGCTCTGGGGCCAACGTCCTGACTTTC
TRBJ2-1 | TRBV5-1 | few | NA | CASSLDNRPEQFF | TGCGCCAGCAGCTTGGACAACCGACCGGAGCAGTTCTTC
TRBJ1-5 | TRBV12-3/TRBV12-4 | many | NA | CASSSIQGNQPQHF | TGTGCCAGCAGCTCTATCCAGGGGAATCAGCCCCAGCATTTT
TRBJ1-2 | TRBV7-8 | once | TRBD1 | CASSSQGIVYGYTF | TGTGCCAGCAGCTCACAGGGGATAGTCTATGGCTACACCTTC
TRBJ2-3 | TRBV20-1 | many | NA | CSATGGTDTQYF | TGCAGTGCTACCGGGGGCACAGATACGCAGTATTTT
TRBJ2-3 | TRBV5-1 | NA | NA | CASSFARESTDTQYF | TGCGCCAGCAGCTTCGCCAGGGAAAGCACAGATACGCAGTATTTT
TRBJ2-2 | TRBV4-1 | once | NA | CASSQPGRLNTGELFF | TGCGCCAGCAGCCAACCGGGGAGGCTCAACACCGGGGAGCTGTTTTTT
TRBJ1-2 | TRBV4-1 | many | TRBD1 | CASSQVGGWVYGYTF | TGCGCCAGCAGCCAAGTAGGGGGCTGGGTCTATGGCTACACCTTC
TRBJ2-2 | TRBV27 | NA | NA | CASSLQGGGTGELFF | TGTGCCAGCAGTTTACAAGGGGGAGGCACCGGGGAGCTGTTTTTT
TRBJ2-7 | TRBV10-3 | many | TRBD2 | CAISEPGGTSGYEQYF | TGTGCCATCAGTGAGCCGGGCGGGACTAGCGGCTACGAGCAGTACTTC
TRBJ1-1 | TRBV27 | NA | NA | CASSSHVGKSAFF | TGTGCCAGCAGTTCGCATGTAGGGAAGTCAGCTTTCTTT
TRBJ2-7 | TRBV7-8 | many | TRBD2 | CASSSGLAGGTYEQYF | TGTGCCAGCAGCTCGGGACTAGCGGGAGGGACCTACGAGCAGTACTTC
TRBJ2-3 | TRBV5-6 | few | NA | CASRAGRGRIGTDTQYF | TGTGCCAGCAGGGCCGGACGGGGGAGGATCGGCACAGATACGCAGTATTTT
TRBJ2-1 | TRBV3-1 | NA | NA | CASSQERGRVGNEQFF | TGTGCCAGCAGCCAAGAAAGGGGGAGAGTAGGTAATGAGCAGTTCTTC
TRBJ2-5 | TRBV12-3/TRBV12-4 | many | NA | CASSWGLLSQETQYF | TGTGCCAGCAGTTGGGGTTTATTGTCGCAAGAGACCCAGTACTTC
TRBJ2-5 | TRBV10-3 | many | TRBD2 | CAIIVLAGVPQETQYF | TGTGCCATCATCGTACTAGCGGGAGTACCCCAAGAGACCCAGTACTTC